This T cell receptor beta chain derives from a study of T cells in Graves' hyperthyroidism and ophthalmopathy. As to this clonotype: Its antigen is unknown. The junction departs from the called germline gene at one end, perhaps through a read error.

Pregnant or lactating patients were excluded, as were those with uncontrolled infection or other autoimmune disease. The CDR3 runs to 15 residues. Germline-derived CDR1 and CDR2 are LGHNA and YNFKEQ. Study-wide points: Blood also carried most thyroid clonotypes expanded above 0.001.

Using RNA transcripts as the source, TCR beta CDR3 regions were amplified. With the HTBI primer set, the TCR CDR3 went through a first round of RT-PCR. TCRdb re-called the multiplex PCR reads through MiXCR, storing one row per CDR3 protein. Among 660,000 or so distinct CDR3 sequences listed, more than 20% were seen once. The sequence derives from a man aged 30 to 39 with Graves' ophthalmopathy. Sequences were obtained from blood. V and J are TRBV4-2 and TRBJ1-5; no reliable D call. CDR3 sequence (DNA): TGTGCCAGCAGCCAAGACCGGCAGATCAATCAGCCCCAGCACTTT. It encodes CASSQDRQINQPQHF.